This T cell receptor beta chain was obtained from a study of early T cells in non-severe SARS-CoV-2 infection. Germline V gene data show CDR1 as MNHEY and CDR2 as SVGEGT. After removal of 5 bases from V and 5 bases from J, the junction contained 2 bases not matched to a gene. The CDR3 spans 13 residues. Using its own MiXCR run on the 5' RACE reads, TCRdb lists one record per CDR3 protein. Of fewer than 120,000 distinct CDR3 sequences in the sample, roughly 13% were seen once. This clonotype was counted only a few times. Its antigen remains unknown. Findings and limits, study-wide: VDJdb matches were skewed toward anti-spike CD8 T cell responses.

The chain employs TRBV6-2 or TRBV6-3 and TRBJ1-5; 8 bases are shared with TRBD1. The sequencing here drew on whole blood, taken at baseline. The sequence was collected from an adult who was a healthcare worker with PCR-confirmed SARS-CoV-2 infection or an uninfected control (not recorded which). Written as DNA, the CDR3 is TGTGCCAGCAGTAAACAGGGGGATCAGCCCCAGCATTTT. As protein: CASSKQGDQPQHF.